These T cell receptor beta chains were read from a single sample in a study of beta chain features in type 1 diabetes. Sequenced by immunoSEQ multiplex PCR; TCRdb stores in-frame clones only, minus some. The sample has some 250,000 clones; roughly 14% are singletons. Sample: naive CD4+ T cells from blood. Receptors originate from a man between 25 and 39 years old with type 1 diabetes. CDR3s leave out the opening cysteine and the closing phenylalanine or tryptophan. Fields, in order: clone size, J gene, V gene, CDR3 protein. Only some rows state a clone size, as once, few, many or a class for expanded clones.

>few|TRBJ2-5|TRBV19
ASSTGTGQETQY
>-|TRBJ2-7|TRBV6-6
ASSVNRDTEEQY
>few|TRBJ2-3|TRBV6-6
ASSLAGGPDTQY
>few|TRBJ2-6|TRBV29-1
SVSPGLPSGANVLT
>-|TRBJ1-1|TRBV5-1
ASSLAPGPTEAF
>-|TRBJ2-7|TRBV5-1
ASSRSRDRLYEQY
>few|TRBJ2-1|TRBV7-8
ASSLGGGSSSYNEQF
>-|TRBJ2-3|TRBV7-9
ASSKLAGSFTDTQY
>-|TRBJ2-3|TRBV7-2
ASSLSGADTQY
>-|TRBJ2-1|TRBV5-5
ASSVGLAGSGEQF
>once|TRBJ2-2|TRBV5-1
ASSFSSGQSGELF
>few|TRBJ2-7|TRBV5-4
ASSSWKDSSYEQY
>few|TRBJ1-5|TRBV2
ASSVARSGQPQH
>few|TRBJ1-2|TRBV19
ASSSSDRAHGYT
>-|TRBJ2-7|TRBV9
ASRGASGVTYEQY
>few|TRBJ2-2|TRBV5-1
ASSPIVAGVTGELF
>-|TRBJ1-2|TRBV6-6
ASSYHGTESNYGYT
>few|TRBJ2-2|TRBV7-2
ASSRGIGELF
>-|TRBJ2-3|TRBV7-9
ASSPGGSGLVNTQY
>-|TRBJ2-1|TRBV30
AWSGSGGLGEQF
>-|TRBJ1-1|TRBV6-1
ASSAGAQTEAF
>-|TRBJ2-7|TRBV5-1
ASSSDGDYEQY
>few|TRBJ1-1|TRBV4-2
ASSYRQSMNTEAF
>few|TRBJ2-2|TRBV5-6
ASSTRNTGELF
>-|TRBJ2-5|TRBV4-2
ASSQAQGGGEETQY
>-|TRBJ2-7|TRBV6-6
ASSYGDRASYEQY
>-|TRBJ2-6|TRBV4-1
ASSLGGPSSGANVLT
>few|TRBJ2-7|TRBV5-1
ASRAGTGATGEQY
>few|TRBJ1-1|TRBV6-1
ASSGRSTEAF
>-|TRBJ1-1|TRBV5-4
ASSLQGQFPEAF
>-|TRBJ2-5|TRBV5-4
ASRPSTGLRETQY
>-|TRBJ2-3|TRBV6-6
ASSYSRDTQY
>few|TRBJ2-2|TRBV5-1
ASSISGTITGELF
>few|TRBJ2-7|TRBV7-9
ASSLAGREQY
>few|TRBJ2-7|TRBV4-1
ASSWVAGAFSRQY
>once|TRBJ2-5|TRBV5-6
ASSLYTGAVETQY
>few|TRBJ2-5|TRBV29-1
SVELEYFQETQY
>-|TRBJ1-1|TRBV28
ASRPSLATTEAF
>-|TRBJ2-7|TRBV30
AWSVIAFGTGNRYEQY
>few|TRBJ1-1|TRBV6-6
ASSVHRENTEAF
>-|TRBJ1-6|TRBV5-1
ASSALPGNSYNSPLH
>few|TRBJ1-2|TRBV7-9
ASSSDLQGSYGYT
>few|TRBJ1-5|TRBV7-9
ASSLTGQGSVGNQPQH
>few|TRBJ1-2|TRBV27
ASSLEGRLGNYGYT
>-|TRBJ2-7|TRBV5-4
ASSKQGSYEQY
>few|TRBJ2-7|TRBV7-9
ASSVGLARDYEQY
>-|TRBJ2-1|TRBV14
ASSQFASANEQF
>-|TRBJ1-1|TRBV7-9
ASSFKGNGGTEAF
>-|TRBJ2-1|TRBV4-2
ASKQAAGASSYNEQF
>-|TRBJ2-1|TRBV6-5
ASSRRLDNEQF
>few|TRBJ2-7|TRBV12-5
ASGGSGPWEQY
>-|TRBJ2-1|TRBV5-1
ASTLGSSYNEQF
>-|TRBJ2-5|TRBV11-3
ASSLVDQETQY
>-|TRBJ2-1|TRBV28
ASSPQAGGPNEQF
>-|TRBJ1-2|TRBV6-1
ASSEARQSLYGYT
>-|TRBJ2-3|TRBV5-1
ASSNKTGGRTDTQY
>-|TRBJ2-1|TRBV6-5
ASSSDLAGLYNEQF
>-|TRBJ1-4|TRBV25-1
ASSRDRGRINEKLF
>few|TRBJ1-2|TRBV6-5
ASSYGGTAPNYGYT